This TCR beta chain was obtained from a study of T cell repertoires in cytomegalovirus infection. Study in general: From public TCR beta signatures came an indication of both CMV infection and matching HLA type. Study results and caveats: The cumulative frequency of public TCR beta families distinguished individuals who carried CMV together with the relevant HLA. Ex vivo responses were dominated by HLA-C-restricted CMV-specific TCR beta clonotypes.

This clonotype was counted ten times or more. The antigen is not known. MiXCR was run by TCRdb on the reads, yielding one entry per CDR3 protein. This table has about 130,000 distinct CDR3 sequences, 8% to 9% appearing once. This CDR3 has 15 amino acids. Germline V gives CDR1 SQVTM, CDR2 ANQGSEA. The V and J ends lost 4 bases and 2 bases respectively, with 16 bases between them. The sequence derives from a human donor in good health (CMV status not recorded). Some clones in this sample may be carry-over from other donors' samples. Source material: PBMCs. The chain uses TRBV29-1 and TRBJ2-3; tentatively, D is TRBD1 (6 bases). Here the CDR3 reads CSVGGLDRHTDTQYF. The CDR3 coding sequence is TGCAGCGTTGGGGGGCTCGATAGACACACAGATACGCAGTATTTT.